One sample yielded the 6 T cell receptor beta chains listed below, sequenced in a study of T cell changes during pregnancy in multiple sclerosis. Here immunoSEQ multiplex PCR was the method, and the copy in TCRdb shows in-frame clones only, minus some. This sample has under 55,000 clones, with around 94% found just once. The sequences come from CD4+ T cells from peripheral blood mononuclear cells, collected in the third trimester of pregnancy. All receptors derive from a female donor with multiple sclerosis, enrolled in a pregnancy study.

The chain combines TRBV19 with TRBJ2-7; maybe TRBD2 (6 bases). The ends were cut back, 1 base at V and 0 bases at J, with 13 bases in the middle. Germline loops: CDR1 LNHDA, CDR2 SQIVND (reference sequence). This CDR3 is 16 amino acids long. The CDR3 DNA reads TGTGCCAGTAGTATAGTGGGAGGCGGAGGCTCCTACGAGCAGTACTTC. This encodes CASSIVGGGGSYEQYF. Full variable domain (remainder filled in from reference TRBV19 and TRBJ2-7): DGGITQSPKYLFRKEGQNVTLSCEQNLNHDAMYWYRQDPGQGLRLIYYSQIVNDFQKGDIAEGYSVSREKKESFPLTVTSAQKNPTAFYLCASSIVGGGGSYEQYFGPGTRLTVT.

The chain has TRBV28 and TRBJ2-7; D is possibly TRBD2 (6 bases). Deletions cut 0 bases from V and 2 bases from J, with 11 bases between. The CDR3 runs 15 residues. The V gene's germline CDR1 is MDHEN and CDR2 SYDVKM. The CDR3 DNA is TGTGCCAGCAGTTTATGGGCTAGCGAGCCCTACGAGCAGTACTTC. Residues: CASSLWASEPYEQYF.

In regard to this clone: One end of the junction fails to match germline, which may point to a read error. V is TRBV5-1 and J is TRBJ2-2; a possible D gene is TRBD2 (6 bases). This CDR3 spans 17 amino acids. CDR1 and CDR2 (germline): SGHRS, YFSETQ. The DNA for the CDR3 is TGCGCCAGCAGTTTGGGAATAGCGGTCACGAACACCGGGGAGCTGTTTTTT. It specifies CASSLGIAVTNTGELFF.

V usage is TRBV4-3 and J usage is TRBJ2-4; TRBD2 aligns across 12 bases. The CDR3 runs 15 residues. Germline V lookup: CDR1 LGHNA, CDR2 YSLEER. Trimming removed 0 bases from V and 7 bases from J; junction bases left unmatched: 1. The CDR3 here is CASSQDLAGGNIQYF. CDR3 nucleotides: TGCGCCAGCAGCCAAGACCTAGCGGGGGGGAACATTCAGTACTTC.

The rearrangement uses TRBV30 and TRBJ1-6; 10 nucleotides line up with TRBD1. The V gene's germline CDR1 is GTSNPN and CDR2 SVGIG (reference sequence). V lost 4 bases and J lost 8; bases outside the gene matches: 17. The CDR3 is 18 amino acids. The CDR3 is CAWNAGTGAGNRDSPLHF. The CDR3 DNA sequence: TGTGCCTGGAACGCCGGGACAGGGGCGGGAAATAGGGATTCACCCCTCCACTTT.

The rearrangement links TRBV10-3 to TRBJ2-5; TRBD2 agrees at 8 bases. CDR1 ENHRY and CDR2 SYGVKD come from the germline V gene. With 3 bases clipped from V and 7 bases from J, the junction kept 4 bases outside the gene matches. The CDR3 covers 13 residues. The CDR3 reads CAISDGGEVTQYF. Written as DNA, the CDR3 is TGTGCCATCAGTGACGGGGGGGAGGTGACCCAGTACTTC.